The present T cell receptor (beta chain) was sequenced within a study of T cell changes during pregnancy in multiple sclerosis. V was cut by 4 bases and J by 2 bases, with 11 bases left in between. There are 14 residues in the CDR3. Germline V gene sequence: CDR1 SGHTA, CDR2 FQGNSA. This clone has more than one count but fewer than ten. Some clones are missing from TCRdb's copy, which holds only in-frame ones; the method was immunoSEQ multiplex PCR. The table includes tens of thousands of clones, approximately 90% detected once. Sample: peripheral blood, taken in the first trimester of pregnancy. The chain carries TRBV7-2 and TRBJ1-1, with a tentative D call TRBD1 (6 bases). The receptor was isolated from a female donor in good health, enrolled as a control in a pregnancy study. In DNA form, the CDR3 reads TGTGCCAGCAGCTCCGACAGGCTTAACACTGAAGCTTTCTTT. It encodes CASSSDRLNTEAFF.